This is a list of T cell receptor beta chains from one sample in a study of Ad26.COV2.S vaccination and SARS-CoV-2 variants. The data were produced by immunoSEQ multiplex PCR, yet TCRdb's version contains in-frame clones alone and is incomplete. The table records more than 300,000 clones, 70% to 90% of them present only once. This specimen was peripheral blood, taken in a trial of Ad26.COV2.S vaccine versus placebo. The origin of the receptors is a person aged 18-60 years who received the Ad26.COV2.S COVID-19 vaccine or a placebo. The CDR3 runs from the conserved cysteine through the conserved F or W. Each record gives: J gene, D gene, clone size, V gene, CDR3 DNA, CDR3 protein. D genes are given only for firm matches. Some rows have no size entry. The others give once, few or many, or a class for an expanded clone.

TRBJ2-7 | TRBD1 | NA | TRBV5-6 | TGTGCCAGCAGCCCACACCCTAAGACAGGGGGCTCCTACGAGCAGTACTTC | CASSPHPKTGGSYEQYF
TRBJ2-7 | NA | NA | TRBV6-5 | TGTGCCAGCAGTCCGTCGGCTCCCCGGGGGGAGCAGTACTTC | CASSPSAPRGEQYF
TRBJ1-1 | NA | NA | TRBV7-2 | TGTGCCAGCAGCTTGGTTAGGGACACTGAAGCTTTCTTT | CASSLVRDTEAFF
TRBJ2-1 | NA | NA | TRBV11-3 | TGTGCCAGCAGCTTAGACGGGAGCTCCTACAATGAGCAGTTCTTC | CASSLDGSSYNEQFF
TRBJ1-5 | TRBD1 | NA | TRBV5-6 | TGTGCCAGCAGCTTGGACGGGACAGGGGAAGGGGACCAGCCCCAGCATTTT | CASSLDGTGEGDQPQHF
TRBJ1-6 | NA | NA | TRBV7-2 | TGTGCCAGCAGCCGCAGGTCCCCGGGTTCACCCCTCCACTTT | CASSRRSPGSPLHF
TRBJ2-5 | TRBD2 | NA | TRBV5-1 | TGCGCCAGCAGCTTGGATCTTGCGGGGGAAGAGACCCAGTACTTC | CASSLDLAGEETQYF
TRBJ2-2 | NA | NA | TRBV2 | TGTGCCAGCAGTGACCGTAAGGGTCCCGGGGAGCTGTTTTTT | CASSDRKGPGELFF
TRBJ1-2 | NA | NA | TRBV27 | TGTGCCAGCAGACCGGGAGTGGGACCACCGAACTATGGCTACACCTTC | CASRPGVGPPNYGYTF
TRBJ2-3 | TRBD1 | once | TRBV12-3/TRBV12-4 | TGTGCCAGCAGTTTCGGGACAGGTACGCAGTATTTT | CASSFGTGTQYF
TRBJ1-3 | NA | few | TRBV29-1 | TGCAGCGTTCAAACCTTTTGGGAAACCATATATTTT | CSVQTFWETIYF
TRBJ1-3 | NA | NA | TRBV5-1 | TGCGCCAGCAGCTTGGCGGGTCCGGGAAACACCATATATTTT | CASSLAGPGNTIYF
TRBJ1-4 | NA | NA | TRBV15 | TGTGCCACCAGCAGACGGTTAGCAAATGAAAAACTGTTTTTT | CATSRRLANEKLFF
TRBJ2-4 | NA | NA | TRBV19 | TGTGCCAGTAGTCGCGGCCTAAACCCCGGGGACATTCAGTACTTC | CASSRGLNPGDIQYF
TRBJ1-1 | TRBD1 | NA | TRBV7-2 | TGTGCCAGCAGCTCGGACAGGGAAGCTTTCTTT | CASSSDREAFF
TRBJ1-4 | TRBD1 | few | TRBV28 | TGTGCCAGCAGCCCCGGACAGGGTGAAAAACTGTTTTTT | CASSPGQGEKLFF
TRBJ2-7 | TRBD2 | NA | TRBV5-1 | TGCGCCAGCAGCCCGACGGGGGGGTCCTACGAGCAGTACTTC | CASSPTGGSYEQYF
TRBJ2-2 | NA | NA | TRBV5-6 | TGTGCCAGCAGCTTGCTCAGGGGTGCGAACACCGGGGAGCTGTTTTTT | CASSLLRGANTGELFF
TRBJ2-7 | NA | NA | TRBV2 | TGTGCCAGCAGGCCCCTAGCCTACGAGCAGTACTTC | CASRPLAYEQYF
TRBJ2-2 | NA | NA | TRBV3-1/TRBV3-2 | TGTGCCAGCAGCCAATCCCGAGGGGCGGGCGGGGAGCTGTTTTTT | CASSQSRGAGGELFF
TRBJ2-7 | NA | NA | TRBV4-1 | TGCGCCAGCAGCCCCCACCGGGGAGACTCCTACGAGCAGTACTTC | CASSPHRGDSYEQYF
TRBJ1-6 | TRBD1 | few | TRBV9 | TGTGCCAGCAGCGTCGGACAGGATAATTCACCCCTCCACTTT | CASSVGQDNSPLHF
TRBJ2-3 | NA | NA | TRBV12-3/TRBV12-4 | TGTGCCAGCAGTCCTCGCCGAGATACGCAGTATTTT | CASSPRRDTQYF
TRBJ2-7 | TRBD2 | NA | TRBV3-1/TRBV3-2 | TGTGCCAGCAGCCCAGGACTAGCGGGGGGCTACGAGCAGTACTTC | CASSPGLAGGYEQYF
TRBJ2-3 | NA | NA | TRBV9 | TGTGCCAGCAGCCCTAGTTGGGGGAGCACAGATACGCAGTATTTT | CASSPSWGSTDTQYF
TRBJ1-6 | TRBD1 | NA | TRBV7-9 | TGTGCCAGCAGAAGGACCGGGACAGACTCACCCCTCCACTTT | CASRRTGTDSPLHF
TRBJ2-7 | TRBD1 | NA | TRBV29-1 | TGCAGCGTTTTCGGACAGGCCTACGAGCAGTACTTC | CSVFGQAYEQYF
TRBJ2-1 | TRBD2 | NA | TRBV6-6 | TGTGCCAGCAGTTACGGGACTAGCGTCTACAATGAGCAGTTCTTC | CASSYGTSVYNEQFF
TRBJ2-3 | NA | NA | TRBV7-2 | TGTGCCAGCAGCTTAGGGGGTTCCGGGTTAAGGGGTACGCAGTATTTT | CASSLGGSGLRGTQYF
TRBJ1-1 | NA | NA | TRBV5-1 | TGCGCCAGCAGCTTGGACAGGACGAACACTGAAGCTTTCTTT | CASSLDRTNTEAFF
TRBJ2-7 | TRBD1 | NA | TRBV3-1/TRBV3-2 | TGTGCCAGCAGTATGACAGGGAAACAGTCCTACGAGCAGTACTTC | CASSMTGKQSYEQYF
TRBJ1-2 | NA | NA | TRBV6-2/TRBV6-3 | TGTGCCAGCAGTTTTGTCCAGGGGCCCTTGTCGGATGGCTACACCTTC | CASSFVQGPLSDGYTF
TRBJ1-6 | NA | NA | TRBV2 | TGTGCCAGCATGCCAGGGTGGAGTTCACCCCTCCACTTT | CASMPGWSSPLHF
TRBJ2-3 | TRBD2 | NA | TRBV7-7 | TGTGCTAGCAGCTTGGCTAGCGGGGTTGGTACAGATACGCAGTATTTT | CASSLASGVGTDTQYF
TRBJ2-1 | TRBD2 | once | TRBV5-1 | TGCGCCAGCAGCCTTAGCGGGTTACACAATGAGCAGTTCTTC | CASSLSGLHNEQFF
TRBJ1-1 | NA | NA | TRBV6-2/TRBV6-3 | TGTGCCAGCAGCCGCGGTCTCACTGAAGCTTTCTTT | CASSRGLTEAFF
TRBJ2-1 | NA | few | TRBV7-9 | TGTGCCAGCAGCTTACCCTCTCGGGGCAATGAGCAGTTCTTC | CASSLPSRGNEQFF